These T cell receptor beta chains were read from a single sample in a study of blood T cell repertoires in COVID-19. Generated by immunoSEQ multiplex PCR, the TCRdb table keeps only in-frame clones and is missing some. The data show approximately 150,000 clones, around 84% seen once. Sequencing was carried out using peripheral blood. The receptors were sampled from a man aged 30 to 45 with COVID-19, enrolled during active disease. CDR3s include the opening cysteine and the closing phenylalanine or tryptophan. A D gene is named only where the DNA matches it firmly. Size is stated for part of the rows, as once, few or many counts, or as a class when the clone is expanded.

CDR3nt	CDR3aa	d_gene	abundance	j_gene	v_gene
TGTGCCAGCATTACAGACAAGAACACTGAAGCTTTCTTT	CASITDKNTEAFF	.	.	TRBJ1-1	TRBV12-3/TRBV12-4
TGTGCCAGCAGCACGGGACAGGGTAGAGTGGAGCAGTACTTC	CASSTGQGRVEQYF	TRBD1	.	TRBJ2-7	TRBV5-6
TGTGCCAGCAGTTACTCGGGACTACCCAATCAGCCCCAGCATTTT	CASSYSGLPNQPQHF	.	.	TRBJ1-5	TRBV6-2/TRBV6-3
TGTGCCAGCAGACCGGGGGTTGACTATGGCTACACCTTC	CASRPGVDYGYTF	.	.	TRBJ1-2	TRBV6-6
TGTGCCAGTGCCGGGACAGGCTTTAGCAATCAGCCCCAGCATTTT	CASAGTGFSNQPQHF	TRBD1	once	TRBJ1-5	TRBV6-5
TGTGCCAGCAGCAAAGGACAGGATAATTCACCCCTCCACTTT	CASSKGQDNSPLHF	TRBD1	.	TRBJ1-6	TRBV4-2
TGCGCCAGCAGCCGGGACAGAGATTCACCCCTCCACTTT	CASSRDRDSPLHF	TRBD1	.	TRBJ1-6	TRBV5-1
TGCAGTGCTAGTTCCTCCTATACCTCTGGGGCCAACGTCCTGACTTTC	CSASSSYTSGANVLTF	.	.	TRBJ2-6	TRBV20-1
TGTGCCAGCTCACCACCGTTGGGGACTAGCGGGAGAGGATCCTACAATGAGCAGTTCTTC	CASSPPLGTSGRGSYNEQFF	TRBD2	.	TRBJ2-1	TRBV18
TGTGCCAGCAGTTTGGGGGCAGGGGTGGGGACCCAGTACTTC	CASSLGAGVGTQYF	.	.	TRBJ2-5	TRBV6-5
TGTGCCATCAGTTCGGTTTCCGGACAGGCACACACCATATATTTT	CAISSVSGQAHTIYF	TRBD1	.	TRBJ1-3	TRBV10-3
TGTGCCAGCAGCTCGGGGACAGGCGGCCCCTACGAGCAGTACTTC	CASSSGTGGPYEQYF	TRBD1	few	TRBJ2-7	TRBV7-2
TGTGCCAGCGGGGGGGGGCAAACTTTCTTT	CASGGGQTFF	.	few	TRBJ1-1	TRBV12-3/TRBV12-4
TGCGCCAGCAGGATGGGACAGGGAAGAGGACCTGAAGCTTTCTTT	CASRMGQGRGPEAFF	TRBD1	.	TRBJ1-1	TRBV5-1
TGTGCCAAGTTGATTGACCGGCGGGAGACCCAGTACTTC	CAKLIDRRETQYF	.	.	TRBJ2-5	TRBV12-3/TRBV12-4
TGTGCCAGCAGGAGAAGGACTAGCGGGGGATACAATGAGCAGTTCTTC	CASRRRTSGGYNEQFF	TRBD2	few	TRBJ2-1	TRBV28
TGTGCCAGCAGCTTGGGGGTTACTGGGGAGAGTGGCTACACCTTC	CASSLGVTGESGYTF	.	.	TRBJ1-2	TRBV5-4
TGTGCCAGCAGTTACCTTACAACTAATGAAAAACTGTTTTTT	CASSYLTTNEKLFF	.	.	TRBJ1-4	TRBV6-6
TGTGCCAGCACCACTATCTCCGGGAGAAATCCCGGGGAGCTGTTTTTT	CASTTISGRNPGELFF	.	.	TRBJ2-2	TRBV11-1
TGTGCCTGGAGTGTGGGAGGGGAGGGTCAGCCCCAGCATTTT	CAWSVGGEGQPQHF	.	.	TRBJ1-5	TRBV30
TGTGCCAGCAGTCGGGACAGGGGGAACACTGAAGCTTTCTTT	CASSRDRGNTEAFF	TRBD1	.	TRBJ1-1	TRBV6-5
TGTGCCAGCAGCTTAGGAACTAACACCGGGGAGCTGTTTTTT	CASSLGTNTGELFF	.	.	TRBJ2-2	TRBV7-2
TGTGCCAGCAGCCCGTTGAACGAGGAGCGGGAGGGCCGTCCCTACGAGCAGTACTTC	CASSPLNEEREGRPYEQYF	TRBD2	.	TRBJ2-7	TRBV11-2
TGTGCCAGCAGCAGAGCTGGACAGCGGGGGATGAACACTGAAGCTTTCTTT	CASSRAGQRGMNTEAFF	.	.	TRBJ1-1	TRBV5-6
TGCGCCAGCAGCCAACTTCAGGGAGGAGAGACCCAGTACTTC	CASSQLQGGETQYF	.	.	TRBJ2-5	TRBV4-1
TGTGCCAGCAGCTTACAGGGTTGGGCTGAAGCTTTCTTT	CASSLQGWAEAFF	.	.	TRBJ1-1	TRBV7-2
TGTGCCAGCAGCGCTACAGGGTTGGCTAATGAAAAACTGTTTTTT	CASSATGLANEKLFF	.	once	TRBJ1-4	TRBV11-2
TGTGCCAGTAGTATATCGCGTGCGGGACCCATAAGTAGAGTCGGGGAGCTGTTTTTT	CASSISRAGPISRVGELFF	.	.	TRBJ2-2	TRBV19
TGTGCCAGCAGCTTGGTGTCAGGGGGCCGCTACGAGCAGTACTTC	CASSLVSGGRYEQYF	TRBD1	.	TRBJ2-7	TRBV5-5
TGTGCCAGCAGTTTGGGGGCAGAACACTACGAGCAGTACTTC	CASSLGAEHYEQYF	.	.	TRBJ2-7	TRBV6-5
TGTGCCAGCAGCATCGGGAGCTCCTACAATGAGCAGTTCTTC	CASSIGSSYNEQFF	.	few	TRBJ2-1	TRBV9
TGTGCCAGCAAGAGGCGGGGAGACTCTGGGGCCAACGTCCTGACTTTC	CASKRRGDSGANVLTF	.	.	TRBJ2-6	TRBV28
TGCGCCAGCAGCCCGGGACAGAACTATGGCTACACCTTC	CASSPGQNYGYTF	TRBD1	few	TRBJ1-2	TRBV5-1
TGTGCCAGCACCTCCGGGACTAGCGGGAGGAGGTCCTACAATGAGCAGTTCTTC	CASTSGTSGRRSYNEQFF	TRBD2	.	TRBJ2-1	TRBV9
TGTGCCAGCAGTTTATCCTTAGGGGGCAATGAGCAGTTCTTC	CASSLSLGGNEQFF	.	.	TRBJ2-1	TRBV28
TGCGCCAGCAGTGCCCCGGACAGGGTGAACACTGAAGCTTTCTTT	CASSAPDRVNTEAFF	TRBD1	once	TRBJ1-1	TRBV10-2
TGCGCCAGCAGCCCCGGACAGGGGGCTTCCGAGCAGTACTTC	CASSPGQGASEQYF	TRBD1	few	TRBJ2-7	TRBV4-1
TGTGCCAGCTCACTTGGACAGGGGCCTGGAAACACCATATATTTT	CASSLGQGPGNTIYF	TRBD1	.	TRBJ1-3	TRBV18
TGTGCCAGCAGTGACCAGGGGAACACTGAAGCTTTCTTT	CASSDQGNTEAFF	.	many	TRBJ1-1	TRBV2
TGTGCCAGCAGCGTCCGACTAGCGGGGAACTCTGGGGCCAACGTCCTGACTTTC	CASSVRLAGNSGANVLTF	TRBD2	once	TRBJ2-6	TRBV11-2
TGTGCCATCAGGACTGGGACAGTTTCTGGAAACACCATATATTTT	CAIRTGTVSGNTIYF	TRBD1	.	TRBJ1-3	TRBV10-3
TGTGCCAGCACTCTGCGGGGGAATACTGAAGCTTTCTTT	CASTLRGNTEAFF	.	.	TRBJ1-1	TRBV12-3/TRBV12-4
TGTGCCAGCAGCGCTAACCCCGCGGATTACACAGATACGCAGTATTTT	CASSANPADYTDTQYF	.	.	TRBJ2-3	TRBV2